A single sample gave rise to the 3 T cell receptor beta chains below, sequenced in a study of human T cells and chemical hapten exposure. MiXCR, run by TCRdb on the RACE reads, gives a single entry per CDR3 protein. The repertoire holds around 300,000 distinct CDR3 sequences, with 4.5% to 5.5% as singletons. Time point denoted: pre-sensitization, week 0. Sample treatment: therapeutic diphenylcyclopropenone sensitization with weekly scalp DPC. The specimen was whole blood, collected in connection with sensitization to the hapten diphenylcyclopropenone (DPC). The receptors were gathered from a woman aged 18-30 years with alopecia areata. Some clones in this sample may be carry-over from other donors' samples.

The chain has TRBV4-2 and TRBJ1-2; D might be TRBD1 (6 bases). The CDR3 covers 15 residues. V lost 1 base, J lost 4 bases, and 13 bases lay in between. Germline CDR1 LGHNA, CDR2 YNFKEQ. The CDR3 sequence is CASSQGLTGTYGYTF. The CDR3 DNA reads TGTGCCAGCAGCCAAGGGCTAACAGGGACCTATGGCTACACCTTC.

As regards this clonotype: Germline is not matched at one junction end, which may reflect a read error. CDR3 loop: CASSLAGEFGNEQFF. The CDR3 DNA follows: TGTGCCAGCAGCCTAGCGGGGGAATTTGGGAATGAGCAGTTCTTC. The chain has TRBV11-1 and TRBJ2-1, with TRBD2 matching 10 bases. Looked up from germline, CDR1 is SGHAT and CDR2 is FQDESV (reference sequence). CDR3 length equals 15 residues.

CDR3 sequence reads: CASSTGQGVNEQFF. CDR3 coding DNA: TGTGCCAGCAGCACTGGACAGGGGGTCAATGAGCAGTTCTTC. This chain joins TRBV7-9 and TRBJ2-1, with TRBD1 identical over 10 bases. The CDR3 runs to 14 residues. The trim removed 5 bases at V and 6 bases at J, leaving 4 bases unmatched. Germline CDR1 SEHNR, CDR2 FQNEAQ (reference sequence).